Presented here are 14 T cell receptor beta chains from one specimen sequenced in a study of cytomegalovirus exposure and HLA in healthy donors. The PCR made use of 60 Vbeta and 13 Jbeta primers. The method was immunoSEQ multiplex PCR; TCRdb's version includes in-frame clones alone and lacks a portion of them. The sample has around 100,000 clones; approximately 67% are singletons. Sequenced sample: PBMCs. The source of these receptors is a man younger than 30 in good health and CMV-seropositive.

The chain recombines TRBV5-4 with TRBJ2-7, with TRBD2 matching 12 bases. Germline lookup yields CDR1 SGHNT and CDR2 YYREEE (reference sequence). The CDR3 is 17 amino acids. Trimming removed 0 bases from V and 0 bases from J; junction bases left unmatched: 4. The chain's CDR3 is CASSLAGLAGSSYEQYF. In DNA form, the CDR3 reads TGTGCCAGCAGCTTGGCTGGACTAGCGGGAAGCTCCTACGAGCAGTACTTC.

The chain is built from TRBV10-3 and TRBJ1-2; D is ambiguous. The germline V gene encodes CDR1 ENHRY and CDR2 SYGVKD. V lost 8 bases to trimming and J lost 1 base, with 11 bases between them. The CDR3 covers 13 residues. CDR3 residues: CAIGIGDNYGYTF. CDR3 nucleotide sequence: TGTGCCATCGGTATCGGGGATAACTATGGCTACACCTTC.

The CDR3 sequence: CASGQGLGTEAFF. The DNA for the CDR3 is TGTGCCAGCGGACAGGGTCTGGGCACTGAAGCTTTCTTT. The V and J genes are TRBV19 and TRBJ1-1, with 8 positions matching TRBD1. CDR3 length: 13 amino acids. V dropped 9 bases and J dropped 4; count of bases not matched to a gene: 7. CDR1 LNHDA and CDR2 SQIVND come from the germline V gene (reference sequence).

This chain uses TRBV27 with TRBJ2-7; TRBD1 is a possible D gene (6 bases). The CDR3 covers 17 residues. Looked up from germline, CDR1 is MNHEY and CDR2 is SMNVEV (reference sequence). Trimming shortened V by 0 bases and J by 2 bases, and 17 bases separated the two germline ends. CDR3 sequence reads: CASSLSANRVNAYEQYV. CDR3 DNA sequence: TGTGCCAGCAGTTTATCAGCCAACAGGGTTAATGCCTACGAGCAGTACGTC.

CDR3 DNA: TGTGCCAGCAGCTTAGTAGGGACAGGCACAGATACGCAGTATTTT. Protein sequence: CASSLVGTGTDTQYF. The V and J genes are TRBV7-2 and TRBJ2-3, with 7 bases matching TRBD1. The germline gives CDR1 SGHTA, CDR2 FQGNSA. The junction had 2 bases not matched to a gene; V was cut back by 1 base and J by 1 base. The CDR3 consists of 15 residues. Variable domain in full (rest from reference TRBV7-2 and TRBJ2-3): GAGVSQSPSNKVTEKGKDVELRCDPISGHTALYWYRQSLGQGLEFLIYFQGNSAPDKSGLPSDRFSAERTGGSVSTLTIQRTQQEDSAVYLCASSLVGTGTDTQYFGPGTRLTVL.

This chain joins TRBV5-6 and TRBJ1-1; 8 bases match TRBD1. Germline lookup yields CDR1 SGHDT and CDR2 YYEEEE. V dropped 4 bases and J dropped 7; count of bases not matched to a gene: 9. CDR3 length equals 14 residues. For the CDR3, the DNA is TGTGCCAGCAGCAAAGGACAGGGTTGGGGTGAAGCTTTCTTT. Its translation is CASSKGQGWGEAFF.

This clone was detected only a few times. V gene TRBV27 combines with J gene TRBJ1-5; D is possibly TRBD1 (6 bases). The length of the CDR3 is 14 residues. V was trimmed by 4 bases and J by 3 bases, leaving 10 bases between them. Germline-derived CDR1 and CDR2 are MNHEY and SMNVEV (reference sequence). Written as DNA, the CDR3 is TGTGCCAGCAGTTCCCGGGACATCAATCAGCCCCAGCATTTT. It encodes CASSSRDINQPQHF.

The V call is TRBV5-4, the J call TRBJ2-7, with 8 bases that match TRBD2. V trimming: 10 bases; J trimming: 0 bases; junction bases outside the gene matches: 6. This CDR3 has 13 residues. Germline loops: CDR1 SGHNT, CDR2 YYREEE (reference sequence). Here the CDR3 reads CADKSGSSYEQYV. CDR3 coding DNA: TGTGCCGATAAAAGCGGGAGCTCCTACGAGCAGTACGTC.

The chain employs TRBV4-1 and TRBJ2-5, with TRBD1 matching over 9 bases. The length of the CDR3 is 17 residues. After removal of 1 base from V and 5 bases from J, the junction contained 11 bases not matched to a gene. CDR1 MGHRA and CDR2 YSYEKL come from the germline V gene. CDR3 amino acids: CASSQGGSGTGHETQYF. The CDR3, as DNA: TGCGCCAGCAGCCAAGGGGGGTCGGGGACAGGGCATGAGACCCAGTACTTC.

The rearrangement uses TRBV11-2 and TRBJ2-7; TRBD1 agrees at 7 bases. Per germline, CDR1 SGHAT and CDR2 FQNNGV. The CDR3 is 14 amino acids. With V trimmed by 3 bases and J by 7 bases, 9 bases remained unmatched. The CDR3 sequence: CASSFAGGRREQYV. DNA of the CDR3: TGTGCCAGCAGCTTCGCAGGGGGAAGGAGAGAGCAGTACGTC.

The V call is TRBV5-1, the J call TRBJ2-7, with TRBD1 matching over 8 bases. The CDR3 has 16 residues. V lost 1 base to trimming and J lost 1 base; unmatched junction nucleotides: 7. Germline V gene lookup returns CDR1 SGHRS and CDR2 YFSETQ. The CDR3 region has the DNA TGCGCCAGCAGCTTGAGTGGTACAGGGGGTTCCTACGAGCAGTACTTC. As protein: CASSLSGTGGSYEQYF.

This clone was recorded once. V is TRBV6-5 and J is TRBJ1-2; no firm D call. The CDR3 consists of 13 residues. Deletions cut 2 bases from V and 5 bases from J, with 9 bases between. The germline V gene has CDR1 MNHEY and CDR2 SVGAGI. CDR3 sequence reads: CASSYAAEYGYTF. In DNA, the CDR3 is TGTGCCAGCAGTTACGCGGCGGAATATGGCTACACCTTC.

The sample holds a few counts of this clone. This chain uses TRBV4-1 with TRBJ2-6; D may be TRBD1 (6 bases). The CDR3 consists of 18 residues. Trimming left V 0 bases short and J 2 bases short, with 14 bases between. Per the germline V gene, CDR1 is MGHRA and CDR2 is YSYEKL. The CDR3 bases are TGCGCCAGCAGCCAAGAGAACAGGGTTAGGACTGGGGCCAACGTCCTGACTTTC. Protein sequence: CASSQENRVRTGANVLTF.

The chain is built from TRBV4-2 and TRBJ2-5; TRBD1 might be the D (5 bases). The CDR3 spans 14 residues. The germline CDR1 and CDR2 sequences are LGHNA and YNFKEQ. The ends were cut back, 0 bases at V and 4 bases at J, with 9 bases in the middle. The CDR3 DNA is TGTGCCAGCAGCCAAGATTCAGGGCGAGAGACCCAGTACTTC. It encodes CASSQDSGRETQYF.